This T cell receptor (beta chain) was documented in a study of blood T cells in healthy people across ages. A second PCR, run for about 6 to 12 cycles, used a sample-barcoded 5' primer plus a J-beta primer mix. From the 5' RACE reads, TCRdb called clonotypes with MiXCR, one entry per CDR3 protein. The data contain 1,500,000 or so distinct CDR3 sequences, approximately 59% of them seen just once; the ten biggest clones take up roughly 7%. This clonotype was seen more than once but under ten times. CDR1 and CDR2 from the germline V gene are SNHLY and FYNNEI. The V end was cut by 4 bases, the J end by 11 bases, with 17 bases between. This CDR3 is 13 amino acids long.

Sample: blood. The sequence derives from a man aged 18 to 35 in good health. The chain is built from TRBV2 and TRBJ2-5; D is unresolved. CDR3 residues: CASSAQIYNEQYF. The CDR3, as DNA: TGTGCCAGCAGTGCGCAGATCTACAATGAGCAGTACTTC.